Sequencing of this T cell receptor (beta chain) was carried out in a study of human T cells and chemical hapten exposure. Time point described: patch test 1, 2 weeks after DPC sensitization. Stated treatment: therapeutic diphenylcyclopropenone sensitization with weekly scalp DPC. This clonotype was counted many times. The antigen is not known. Study findings and constraints: Counts of TCRs expanded at PT1 correlated positively with patch test score. Versus controls, significantly more large CDR3 similarity clusters arose from expanded TCRs.

Attachment of unique molecular identifiers to individual cDNA molecules was performed in the library. TCRdb re-analysed the RACE reads in MiXCR, keeping a single row per CDR3 protein. The sample consists of some 120,000 distinct CDR3 sequences, about an eighth of them appearing once. CDR3 length: 17 amino acids. Germline-derived CDR1 and CDR2 are SGHVS and FNYEAQ. Trimming cost V 5 bases and J 9 bases; bases outside gene matches: 12. The V and J genes are TRBV7-6 and TRBJ2-1; 14 positions match TRBD2. The TCR was taken from a woman aged 50 to 60 with alopecia areata. Some clones in this sample may be carry-over from other donors' samples. The material sequenced was whole blood, taken in connection with sensitization to the hapten diphenylcyclopropenone (DPC). CDR3 DNA: TGTGCCAGCAGCGTTAGAGGTGGGACTAGCGGGAGTGCTGAGCAGTTCTTC. It is translated as CASSVRGGTSGSAEQFF.